The next 3 T cell receptor beta chains were all read from a single sample in a study of OX40 agonist ivuxolimab in advanced cancers. TCRdb keeps only in-frame clones here, not all; method: immunoSEQ multiplex PCR. The sample has roughly 66,000 clones; about four fifths are singletons. The sample here was CD4+ or CD8+ T cells sorted from blood, taken in a trial of the OX40 agonist ivuxolimab. These receptor sequences come from an adult with an advanced solid tumor such as melanoma, head and neck, liver or kidney cancer.

V and J are TRBV4-3 and TRBJ1-2; 7 nucleotides align to TRBD1. With 2 bases clipped from V and 7 bases from J, the junction kept 7 bases outside the gene matches. The CDR3 extends over 14 amino acids. Germline loops: CDR1 LGHNA, CDR2 YSLEER. CDR3 in DNA: TGCGCCAGCAGCCAACCAGGGGGGAGTGGTGGCTACACCTTC. As protein: CASSQPGGSGGYTF.

This sequence joins TRBV9 and TRBJ2-5; possibly TRBD2 for D (6 bases). Trimming shortened V by 0 bases and J by 4 bases, and 16 bases separated the two germline ends. CDR1 is SGDLS and CDR2 is YYNGEE in the germline V gene. The CDR3 spans 16 residues. The CDR3 DNA reads as TGTGCCAGCAGCGTAGCCGGCGGGATCCAGGGAGAGACCCAGTACTTC. It encodes CASSVAGGIQGETQYF.

This clone was detected once. The chain has TRBV5-1 and TRBJ1-1; D not resolved. From germline, CDR1 is SGHRS and CDR2 YFSETQ. This CDR3 comprises 13 residues. V was pared by 2 bases and J by 3 bases, with 8 bases between. The CDR3 bases are TGCGCCAGCAGCTTAGGAGAGTACACTGAAGCTTTCTTT. Protein product: CASSLGEYTEAFF.